The 2 T cell receptor beta chains below were found in one sample sequenced in a study of cytomegalovirus exposure and HLA in healthy donors. The PCR contained 60 Vbeta and 13 Jbeta primers. The method was immunoSEQ multiplex PCR; TCRdb's version includes in-frame clones alone and lacks a portion of them. The sample has 130,000 to 150,000 clones; around 75% are singletons. The material sequenced was PBMCs. These receptors all come from a woman aged 40 to 50 in good health and CMV-seronegative.

This chain uses TRBV6-1 with TRBJ1-3; D is unclear. With 2 bases removed from V and 6 bases from J, the gap between germline ends came to 8 bases. The V gene's germline CDR1 is MNHNS and CDR2 SASEGT. The CDR3 spans 13 residues. The CDR3 DNA sequence: TGTGCCAGCAGTGAATCCGGGGAAAACACCATATATTTT. This codes for CASSESGENTIYF.

The chain recombines TRBV28 with TRBJ1-2; D unclear. The germline gives CDR1 MDHEN, CDR2 SYDVKM. Between the trimmed V and J ends, which lost 2 bases and 0 bases, there was a span of 7 bases. CDR3 length: 14 residues. The CDR3 nucleotides are TGTGCCAGCAGTTTACCCCTGTCTAACTATGGCTACACCTTC. It codes for CASSLPLSNYGYTF.